Presented here are 29 T cell receptor beta chains from one specimen sequenced in a study of blood T cell repertoires in COVID-19 (dated by TCRdb to the early 2020s). The library was built by means of the immunoSEQ multiplex PCR assay. In its TCRdb copy, this immuneACCESS table keeps in-frame sequences only and misses some clones. Where compared with another copy, unresolved V genes explain less than half of these, and the others have no known cause. The sample table contains roughly 160,000 clones; only one count was recorded for 85% to 90% of them. Just over 2.5% of the sample is in the top ten clones. What was sequenced was peripheral blood. These TCRs come from an elderly woman with COVID-19, enrolled during active disease.

This chain links TRBV28 with TRBJ1-3; D remains ambiguous. CDR3 size: 15 residues. V gave up 6 bases and J gave up 2 bases, with 14 bases separating them. CDR1 is MDHEN and CDR2 is SYDVKM in the germline V gene. The CDR3 DNA reads TGTGCCAGCAGCGATGCCGCGGGGACTGGAAACACCATATATTTT. Translation: CASSDAAGTGNTIYF.

The chain has TRBV5-1 and TRBJ2-5, with D perhaps matching TRBD1 (6 bases). The V and J ends lost 4 bases and 5 bases respectively, with 12 bases between them. This CDR3 comprises 13 residues. Germline CDR1 SGHRS, CDR2 YFSETQ. This chain's CDR3 is CASSIQGGETQYF. CDR3 bases: TGCGCCAGCAGCATACAGGGTGGGGAGACCCAGTACTTC. The whole variable domain, remainder taken from reference TRBV5-1 and TRBJ2-5, is KAGVTQTPRYLIKTRGQQVTLSCSPISGHRSVSWYQQTPGQGLQFLFEYFSETQRNKGNFPGRFSGRQFSNSRSEMNVSTLELGDSALYLCASSIQGGETQYFGPGTRLLVL.

J is TRBJ1-2 and V is TRBV19, with 8 nucleotides matching TRBD1. The CDR3 spans 16 residues. Losses at the gene ends were 6 bases for V and 4 bases for J; bases not matched to a gene: 13. CDR1 is LNHDA, CDR2 SQIVND, per germline (reference sequence). The CDR3 coding sequence is TGTGCCAGTAGCCATCAAACGACAGGGGCGAGCTATGGCTACACCTTC. Its translation: CASSHQTTGASYGYTF.

This rearrangement joins TRBV2 to TRBJ1-5; the D gene is possibly TRBD1 (6 bases). CDR1 and CDR2 (germline): SNHLY, FYNNEI. The CDR3 is made up of 15 amino acids. Trimming cost V 6 bases and J 11 bases, with 23 bases left between them. CDR3 sequence reads: CASRVEPGGPLSQHF. DNA for the CDR3: TGTGCCAGCAGAGTTGAGCCCGGGGGGCCCTTGTCCCAGCATTTT.

The chain couples TRBV6-5 to TRBJ1-2; D remains unclear. Germline V CDR1 and CDR2: MNHEY, SVGAGI. V lost 6 bases to trimming and J lost 0 bases, with 11 bases between them. The CDR3 runs to 14 residues. This chain's CDR3 is CASRRDPANYGYTF. CDR3 DNA: TGTGCCAGCAGGCGGGATCCGGCTAACTATGGCTACACCTTC.

CDR3 residues: CASSFPRAHEQYF. The CDR3 DNA follows: TGTGCCAGCAGTTTCCCCAGGGCCCACGAGCAGTACTTC. This chain joins TRBV12-3 or TRBV12-4 and TRBJ2-7, with a tentative D call TRBD1 (5 bases). V shed 3 bases and J shed 5 bases, with 11 bases lying between them. The CDR3 has 13 amino acids.

This clone was counted only a few times. The chain is built from TRBV5-4 and TRBJ1-3, with TRBD1 matching over 7 bases. The CDR3 extends over 17 amino acids. CDR1 is SGHNT and CDR2 is YYREEE in the germline V gene (reference sequence). V lost 3 bases, J lost 0 bases, and 9 bases stayed unmatched. The DNA of the CDR3 is TGTGCCAGCAGCTCCGGACAGGCTCAATCCTCTGGAAACACCATATATTTT. This gives the protein CASSSGQAQSSGNTIYF.

The chain has TRBV7-9 and TRBJ2-1; no firm D call. V was trimmed by 3 bases and J by 4 bases, leaving 10 bases between them. This CDR3 contains 14 residues. Germline CDR1 SEHNR, CDR2 FQNEAQ (reference sequence). The CDR3 reads CASSFSQQYNEQFF. The CDR3, as DNA: TGTGCCAGCAGCTTCTCACAGCAGTACAATGAGCAGTTCTTC. The full variable domain, with the rest looked up from reference TRBV7-9 and TRBJ2-1, is DTGVSQNPRHKITKRGQNVTFRCDPISEHNRLYWYRQTLGQGPEFLTYFQNEAQLEKSRLLSDRFSAERPKGSFSTLEIQRTEQGDSAMYLCASSFSQQYNEQFFGPGTRLTVL.

This sequence joins TRBV6-2 or TRBV6-3 and TRBJ2-4; the match to TRBD2 covers 10 bases. V trimming: 4 bases; J trimming: 5 bases; junction bases outside the gene matches: 8. The length of the CDR3 is 16 residues. CDR1 and CDR2 (germline): MNHEY, SVGEGT. The chain's CDR3 is CASSSTTSGPQNIQYF. CDR3 nucleotides: TGTGCCAGCAGTTCCACGACTAGCGGGCCCCAAAACATTCAGTACTTC.

The chain joins TRBV20-1 to TRBJ1-2; 7 positions match TRBD1. Germline trimming cut 5 bases from V and 11 bases from J; bases unmatched to any gene: 8. Germline loops: CDR1 DFQATT, CDR2 SNEGSKA (reference sequence). There are 11 residues in the CDR3. CDR3 sequence (DNA): TGCAGTGCTGGCCTGATACAGGGGTACACCTTC. It encodes CSAGLIQGYTF.

The chain employs TRBV7-2 and TRBJ2-3, with D maybe TRBD1 (8 bases). V lost 6 bases and J 3 bases, leaving 16 bases between the germline ends. There are 15 residues in the CDR3. Germline CDR1 SGHTA, CDR2 FQGNSA. The CDR3 DNA reads as TGTGCCAGCAGGTCTGGACAGGGAGGGACAGATACGCAGTATTTT. Translation gives CASRSGQGGTDTQYF.

V gene TRBV19 combines with J gene TRBJ2-3; D remains ambiguous. The V end lost 7 bases, the J end lost 2 bases, and 10 bases lay between the germline ends. This CDR3 contains 13 residues. The germline V gene has CDR1 LNHDA and CDR2 SQIVND (reference sequence). The CDR3 spells CASTAGFTDTQYF. CDR3 in DNA: TGTGCCAGTACGGCAGGCTTCACAGATACGCAGTATTTT. Looking up the rest from reference TRBV19 and TRBJ2-3 gives the full variable domain: DGGITQSPKYLFRKEGQNVTLSCEQNLNHDAMYWYRQDPGQGLRLIYYSQIVNDFQKGDIAEGYSVSREKKESFPLTVTSAQKNPTAFYLCASTAGFTDTQYFGPGTRLTVL.

Details on this clone: Other nucleotide sequences in the sample specify the same CDR3. The V and J genes are TRBV5-1 and TRBJ2-7; 10 bases agree with TRBD1. The germline V gene encodes CDR1 SGHRS and CDR2 YFSETQ. The CDR3 spans 14 residues. V trimming: 0 bases; J trimming: 7 bases; junction bases outside the gene matches: 4. The CDR3 sequence: CASSLGQGAREQYF. CDR3 nucleotide sequence: TGCGCCAGCAGCTTGGGACAGGGGGCGCGTGAGCAGTACTTC.

The chain is built from TRBV9 and TRBJ1-3, with D possibly TRBD1 on 5 matching bases. The CDR3 totals 15 residues. V dropped 0 bases and J dropped 7 bases, with 14 bases sitting between them. Germline V gene lookup returns CDR1 SGDLS and CDR2 YYNGEE. The CDR3: CASSVAGVRGNTIYF. In DNA form, the CDR3 reads TGTGCCAGCAGCGTAGCGGGGGTGCGCGGGAACACCATATATTTT.

V is TRBV3-1 (or the pseudogene TRBV3-2) and J is TRBJ2-3, with D maybe TRBD2 (6 bases). The germline V gene has CDR1 LGHDT and CDR2 YNNKEL (reference sequence). CDR3 length: 15 residues. V was pared by 2 bases and J by 3 bases, with 12 bases between. CDR3 amino acids: CASSQTGTSTDTQYF. The CDR3 DNA is TGTGCCAGCAGCCAAACGGGGACTTCAACAGATACGCAGTATTTT.

This sequence joins TRBV6-5 and TRBJ1-2; D perhaps matches TRBD1 (5 bases). CDR1 MNHEY and CDR2 SVGAGI come from the germline V gene. The CDR3 covers 12 residues. V lost 2 bases and J 7 bases, leaving 8 bases between the germline ends. The CDR3 nucleotides read TGTGCCAGCAGTTACAGGGGCAGTGGCTACACCTTC. It codes for CASSYRGSGYTF.

The gene calls are TRBV5-4 and TRBJ1-1; 11 nucleotides agree with TRBD1. This CDR3 has 17 amino acids. The ends lost 4 bases at V and 6 bases at J; junction bases unmatched: 14. In germline, CDR1 is SGHNT, CDR2 YYREEE (reference sequence). In DNA, the CDR3 is TGTGCCAGCAGCCCAAGGGACAGGGGGACCTTCTACCCTGAAGCTTTCTTT. Translating gives CASSPRDRGTFYPEAFF.

This chain links TRBV28 with TRBJ1-4; possible D gene TRBD1, 6 bases. The CDR3 sequence is 14 residues long. Trimming left V 7 bases short and J 7 bases short, with 16 bases between. Germline V gene lookup returns CDR1 MDHEN and CDR2 SYDVKM. CDR3 nucleotide sequence: TGTGCCAGCAACACTGGGGGCTCGGCTGAAAAACTGTTTTTT. Its protein is CASNTGGSAEKLFF.

The chain has TRBV4-1 and TRBJ2-5; D not resolved. Germline assignment: CDR1 MGHRA and CDR2 YSYEKL. V lost 0 bases and J lost 5, with 16 bases in between. The CDR3 covers 16 residues. CDR3 sequence (DNA): TGCGCCAGCAGCCAAGATCTTGGTCTCCCCGGGGAGACCCAGTACTTC. Its translation: CASSQDLGLPGETQYF.

This rearrangement joins TRBV5-1 to TRBJ2-7; 7 bases are a match to TRBD2. Germline-derived CDR1 and CDR2 are SGHRS and YFSETQ. CDR3 size: 15 residues. The V segment lost 3 bases and the J segment 6 bases; nucleotides outside the gene matches: 12. CDR3 region: CASSSPGRELGEQYF. In DNA, the CDR3 is TGCGCCAGCAGCTCCCCAGGGCGGGAGTTGGGCGAGCAGTACTTC. Based on the CDR3 plus reference TRBV5-1 and TRBJ2-7, the full variable domain is KAGVTQTPRYLIKTRGQQVTLSCSPISGHRSVSWYQQTPGQGLQFLFEYFSETQRNKGNFPGRFSGRQFSNSRSEMNVSTLELGDSALYLCASSSPGRELGEQYFGPGTRLTVT.

This clone was recorded a few times. The rearrangement uses TRBV2 and TRBJ2-5; perhaps TRBD2 as D (6 bases). V was trimmed by 4 bases and J by 2 bases, leaving 14 bases between them. This CDR3 has 15 amino acids. The germline CDR1 and CDR2 sequences are SNHLY and FYNNEI. The CDR3 sequence: CASSAKGLIQETQYF. The DNA for the CDR3 is TGTGCCAGCAGTGCGAAAGGACTAATTCAAGAGACCCAGTACTTC.

J is TRBJ1-1 and V is TRBV7-2; 9 bases line up with TRBD1. The V segment lost 2 bases and the J segment 5 bases; nucleotides outside the gene matches: 6. CDR1 is SGHTA, CDR2 FQGNSA, per germline. CDR3 length: 15 residues. This CDR3 reads CASSLSSQGATEAFF. The CDR3 bases are TGTGCCAGCAGCTTATCCTCACAGGGGGCGACTGAAGCTTTCTTT.

V gene TRBV11-2 combines with J gene TRBJ1-2, with 7 bases matching TRBD1. V was clipped by 3 bases and J by 7 bases; unmatched bases: 5. This CDR3 contains 13 residues. CDR1 and CDR2 from the germline V gene are SGHAT and FQNNGV. CDR3 residues: CASSFDREGGYTF. CDR3 coding DNA: TGTGCCAGCAGCTTTGACAGGGAAGGTGGCTACACCTTC.

This rearrangement joins TRBV5-1 to TRBJ2-7; D possibly corresponds to TRBD1 (7 bases). Per the germline V gene, CDR1 is SGHRS and CDR2 is YFSETQ. The length of the CDR3 is 16 residues. V lost 2 bases and J lost 0, with 15 bases in between. The chain's CDR3 is CASSLGGGGSSYEQYF. CDR3 sequence (DNA): TGCGCCAGCAGCTTAGGAGGGGGCGGCAGCTCCTACGAGCAGTACTTC.

The genes are TRBV28 and TRBJ1-1; no clear D gene. Germline V gene sequence: CDR1 MDHEN, CDR2 SYDVKM. V was clipped by 3 bases and J by 4 bases, with 6 bases between them. The CDR3 is 12 residues long. CDR3 in amino acids: CASSLSGTEAFF. The DNA of the CDR3 is TGTGCCAGCAGTTTGAGTGGCACTGAAGCTTTCTTT. Filled out from reference TRBV28 and TRBJ1-1, the complete variable domain reads DVKVTQSSRYLVKRTGEKVFLECVQDMDHENMFWYRQDPGLGLRLIYFSYDVKMKEKGDIPEGYSVSREKKERFSLILESASTNQTSMYLCASSLSGTEAFFGQGTRLTVV.

The chain joins TRBV18 to TRBJ1-2, with 12 bases that match TRBD1. This CDR3 comprises 14 residues. The ends lost 3 bases at V and 7 bases at J; junction bases unmatched: 3. CDR1 is KGHSH and CDR2 is LQKENI in the germline V gene. The chain's CDR3 is CASSPGQGAIGYTF. The CDR3, as DNA: TGTGCCAGCTCACCGGGACAGGGGGCGATTGGCTACACCTTC.

This rearrangement joins TRBV3-1 (or the pseudogene TRBV3-2) to TRBJ2-7, with TRBD2 matching 10 bases. V lost 5 bases to trimming and J lost 7 bases; unmatched junction nucleotides: 23. CDR1 is LGHDT, CDR2 YNNKEL, per germline (reference sequence). The CDR3 extends over 19 amino acids. The CDR3 loop is CASSLFSSLKREGLVEQYF. In nucleotides, the CDR3 is TGTGCCAGCAGCTTATTTTCCTCACTTAAGCGGGAGGGCCTGGTAGAGCAGTACTTC.

The chain carries TRBV4-3 and TRBJ2-2; D remains ambiguous. Trimming took off 6 bases at V and 6 bases at J, with 11 bases between the two ends. This CDR3 comprises 13 residues. The germline V gene has CDR1 LGHNA and CDR2 YSLEER. CDR3 DNA: TGCGCCAGCAGTCGTAAGAGGCCCGGGGAGCTGTTTTTT. It codes for CASSRKRPGELFF.

The DNA for the CDR3 is TGTGCCAGCAGCGTAGATCAGGACAGGGGGCTGACCGGGGAGCTGTTTTTT. This translates into CASSVDQDRGLTGELFF. This chain uses TRBV9 with TRBJ2-2; 11 bases are a match to TRBD1. Germline assignment: CDR1 SGDLS and CDR2 YYNGEE. Trimming at V came to 0 bases and at J to 5 bases, leaving 6 bases not matched to a gene. The CDR3 runs 17 residues.